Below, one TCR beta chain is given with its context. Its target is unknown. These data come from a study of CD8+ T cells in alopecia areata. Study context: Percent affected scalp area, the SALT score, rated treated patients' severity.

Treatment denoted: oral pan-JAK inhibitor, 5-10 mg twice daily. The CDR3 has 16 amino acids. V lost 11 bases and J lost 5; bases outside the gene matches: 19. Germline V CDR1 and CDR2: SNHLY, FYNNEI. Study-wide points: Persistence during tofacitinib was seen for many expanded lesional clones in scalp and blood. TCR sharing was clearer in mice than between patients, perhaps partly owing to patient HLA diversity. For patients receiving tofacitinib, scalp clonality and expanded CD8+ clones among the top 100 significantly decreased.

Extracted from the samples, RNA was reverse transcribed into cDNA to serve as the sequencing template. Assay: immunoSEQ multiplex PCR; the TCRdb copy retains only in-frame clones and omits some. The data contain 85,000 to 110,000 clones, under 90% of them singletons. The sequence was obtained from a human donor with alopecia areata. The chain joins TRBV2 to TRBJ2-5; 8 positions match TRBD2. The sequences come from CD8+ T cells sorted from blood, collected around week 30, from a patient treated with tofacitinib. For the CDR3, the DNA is TGTGCCGGCCATGAAGGTACTAGCGGCCAATTGGAGACCCAGTACTTC. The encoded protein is CAGHEGTSGQLETQYF.